The entry below describes one TCR beta chain. This record belongs to a study of technical replicates of blood from a handful of donors. Per the germline V gene, CDR1 is MNHNS and CDR2 is SASEGT. V was pared by 3 bases and J by 5 bases, with 2 bases of the junction left unmatched. The CDR3 has 14 residues. Measured with immunoSEQ multiplex PCR; TCRdb has only the in-frame clones, and not every one. The repertoire has about 59,000 clones, around 95% of them found once; the top ten carry less than 4.5%. The chain joins TRBV6-1 to TRBJ1-5, with 9 bases fitting TRBD1. The sequenced sample consisted of PBMCs. The sequence was collected from a human donor in good health. Some clones in this sample may be carry-over from other donors' samples. CDR3: CASSDGQGYQPQHF. CDR3 bases: TGTGCCAGCAGTGACGGACAGGGGTATCAGCCCCAGCATTTT.